Listed below are T cell receptor beta chains from one sample, sequenced in a study of human thymus T cells. TCRdb's copy holds only in-frame clones and misses some; the assay was immunoSEQ multiplex PCR. The table records around 120,000 clones, around 94% of them present only once. The sequencing sample was made of thymus tissue. These receptors originate from a boy under two years old with a congenital heart defect but otherwise immunologically healthy. CDR3s include the opening cysteine and the closing phenylalanine or tryptophan. D genes are given only for firm matches. The size of a clone is reported for some rows only, either as once, few or many, or as a class for expanded clones.

J	size	D	V	length	CDR3	DNA
TRBJ1-5	-	-	TRBV7-9	13	CASPGLINQPQHF	TGTGCCAGCCCGGGACTTATCAATCAGCCCCAGCATTTT
TRBJ2-3	-	TRBD1	TRBV5-6	15	CASSLAFRGTDTQYF	TGTGCCAGCAGCTTGGCCTTCAGGGGGACAGATACGCAGTATTTT
TRBJ1-1	-	-	TRBV6-1	17	CASSEAEREMPNTEAFF	TGTGCCAGCAGTGAAGCTGAAAGGGAGATGCCTAACACTGAAGCTTTCTTT
TRBJ2-5	-	-	TRBV4-1	16	CASSHPEPRGQIPQYF	TGCGCCAGCAGCCACCCAGAACCGCGGGGGCAAATTCCCCAGTACTTC
TRBJ2-3	-	TRBD2	TRBV4-2	17	CASSQALASGTSDTQYF	TGTGCCAGCAGCCAAGCTTTGGCTAGCGGCACGTCGGATACGCAGTATTTT
TRBJ2-5	-	-	TRBV29-1	15	CSVESQPNALETQYF	TGCAGCGTTGAATCCCAGCCGAATGCTTTGGAGACCCAGTACTTC
TRBJ1-5	-	TRBD1	TRBV28	16	CASSWVHRGKGQPQHF	TGTGCCAGCAGTTGGGTCCACAGGGGAAAGGGTCAGCCCCAGCATTTT
TRBJ2-5	-	-	TRBV7-9	16	CASSHVGTARQETQYF	TGTGCCAGCAGCCACGTGGGCACGGCTCGTCAAGAGACCCAGTACTTC
TRBJ1-6	-	-	TRBV5-6	14	CASSLGRVDSPLHF	TGTGCCAGCAGCTTGGGCAGGGTGGATTCACCCCTCCACTTT
TRBJ2-3	-	-	TRBV5-1	13	CASSSPRSDTQYF	TGCGCCAGCAGCTCGCCCCGGAGTGATACGCAGTATTTT
TRBJ2-2	-	-	TRBV25-1	11	CASRSAGELFF	TGTGCCAGCAGATCGGCCGGGGAGCTGTTTTTT
TRBJ1-2	-	-	TRBV10-3	14	CAISDGGSDYGYTF	TGTGCCATCAGTGACGGGGGATCCGACTATGGCTACACCTTC
TRBJ1-1	-	TRBD1	TRBV5-6	14	CASRQGQEEAEAFF	TGTGCCAGCAGACAGGGACAGGAGGAGGCTGAAGCTTTCTTT
TRBJ2-7	-	-	TRBV6-1	13	CASTGGPNYEQYF	TGTGCCAGCACCGGAGGTCCCAACTACGAGCAGTACTTC
TRBJ2-1	-	-	TRBV6-6	15	CASLRETAPYNEQFF	TGTGCCAGCCTTCGGGAGACAGCCCCCTACAATGAGCAGTTCTTC
TRBJ2-1	-	TRBD1	TRBV2	18	CASTRGAPGTGTYNEQFF	TGTGCCAGCACGAGAGGAGCCCCCGGGACAGGGACTTACAATGAGCAGTTCTTC
TRBJ2-5	-	TRBD2	TRBV19	19	CASSPPGLAGTIPQETQYF	TGTGCCAGTAGTCCCCCCGGACTAGCGGGGACGATCCCCCAAGAGACCCAGTACTTC
TRBJ2-3	-	-	TRBV4-1	15	CASSQVQLSTDTQYF	TGCGCCAGCAGCCAAGTGCAGCTTAGCACAGATACGCAGTATTTT
TRBJ2-5	-	TRBD2	TRBV19	16	CASSIAGGMSRETQYF	TGTGCCAGTAGTATAGCGGGGGGGATGTCTCGGGAGACCCAGTACTTC
TRBJ2-5	once	TRBD2	TRBV15	15	CATSTGTTRGETQYF	TGTGCCACCAGCACCGGGACTACGCGAGGGGAGACCCAGTACTTC
TRBJ1-2	-	TRBD1	TRBV11-2	16	CASSLQRDRVDYGYTF	TGTGCCAGCAGCCTCCAGCGGGACAGGGTCGACTATGGCTACACCTTC
TRBJ2-1	-	-	TRBV5-6	14	CASSLGRPYNEQFF	TGTGCCAGCAGCTTGGGTAGGCCCTACAATGAGCAGTTCTTC
TRBJ2-2	-	-	TRBV19	15	CASKVAGGHTGELFF	TGTGCCAGTAAGGTGGCGGGCGGTCACACCGGGGAGCTGTTTTTT
TRBJ1-3	-	-	TRBV6-1	16	CASSAYRTLSGNTIYF	TGTGCCAGCAGTGCATACCGGACATTATCTGGAAACACCATATATTTT
TRBJ2-3	-	-	TRBV27	19	CASSFRRVLGYFRTDTQYF	TGTGCCAGCAGTTTTCGCAGGGTGCTTGGGTATTTCCGCACAGATACGCAGTATTTT
TRBJ2-3	-	TRBD2	TRBV6-5	16	CASSSPGGEGTDTQYF	TGTGCCAGCAGTTCCCCGGGGGGGGAAGGCACAGATACGCAGTATTTT
TRBJ1-6	-	TRBD1	TRBV4-1	18	CASSQDLRKDRGDSPLHF	TGCGCCAGCAGCCAAGATTTGAGGAAGGACAGGGGAGATTCACCCCTCCACTTT
TRBJ2-2	-	-	TRBV7-7	14	CASSQDSYTGELFF	TGTGCCAGCAGTCAAGACTCCTACACCGGGGAGCTGTTTTTT
TRBJ1-2	once	-	TRBV6-6	13	CASSCGAGDGYTF	TGTGCCAGCAGTTGTGGGGCAGGCGATGGCTACACCTTC
TRBJ2-3	once	-	TRBV27	16	CASRRRSAPSTDTQYF	TGTGCCAGCAGGCGTAGGAGCGCCCCTAGCACAGATACGCAGTATTTT
TRBJ1-2	-	TRBD1	TRBV5-6	18	CASSLRPRSGQGSRGYTF	TGTGCCAGCAGCTTGCGCCCCCGGTCGGGACAGGGTAGTCGTGGCTACACCTTC
TRBJ2-1	-	TRBD2	TRBV4-2	16	CASSQEESGDHNEQFF	TGTGCCAGCAGCCAAGAGGAGAGCGGGGACCACAATGAGCAGTTCTTC
TRBJ1-2	-	-	TRBV5-1	16	CASSPDERGPLYGYTF	TGCGCCAGCAGCCCGGACGAGCGGGGCCCCCTCTATGGCTACACCTTC
TRBJ2-3	-	TRBD2	TRBV29-1	14	CSGFGLAGEDTQYF	TGCAGCGGGTTCGGACTAGCGGGGGAAGATACGCAGTATTTT
TRBJ1-1	-	-	TRBV5-8	13	CASSLSERTEAFF	TGTGCCAGCAGCTTGAGCGAAAGGACTGAAGCTTTCTTT
TRBJ1-2	-	-	TRBV11-2	14	CASSLGRDIYGYTF	TGTGCCAGCAGCTTAGGCCGGGACATCTATGGCTACACCTTC
TRBJ1-1	-	-	TRBV7-2	13	CASSLESRPEAFF	TGTGCCAGCAGCTTAGAAAGTCGGCCTGAAGCTTTCTTT
TRBJ2-5	-	-	TRBV28	17	CASSFLDPYRGGETQYF	TGTGCCAGCAGTTTCCTGGATCCTTACAGGGGAGGTGAGACCCAGTACTTC
TRBJ2-3	-	-	TRBV5-4	16	CASSLARGRGVDTQYF	TGTGCCAGCAGCTTGGCTCGCGGACGAGGGGTAGATACGCAGTATTTT
TRBJ1-2	-	-	TRBV15	14	CATSAQRSSYGYTF	TGTGCCACCAGCGCTCAACGGAGCTCCTATGGCTACACCTTC
TRBJ2-1	-	TRBD1	TRBV19	15	CASSCRDRGHNEQFF	TGTGCCAGTAGTTGCCGGGACAGGGGCCACAATGAGCAGTTCTTC
TRBJ1-2	-	-	TRBV30	13	CAWSVASNYGYTF	TGTGCCTGGAGTGTTGCTAGCAACTATGGCTACACCTTC
TRBJ2-7	-	-	TRBV27	14	CASSFRDSKYEQYF	TGTGCCAGCAGTTTTCGTGACAGCAAATACGAGCAGTACTTC
TRBJ2-5	-	TRBD2	TRBV28	18	CASSFSPPRLAGQETQYF	TGTGCCAGCAGTTTTTCCCCTCCCCGACTAGCGGGTCAAGAGACCCAGTACTTC
TRBJ1-5	-	-	TRBV28	13	CASSTSSNQPQHF	TGTGCCAGCAGCACAAGTAGCAATCAGCCCCAGCATTTT
TRBJ2-1	-	TRBD2	TRBV11-3	16	CASSPLLAGTYNEQFF	TGTGCCAGCAGCCCCCTGCTAGCGGGCACTTACAATGAGCAGTTCTTC
TRBJ1-1	once	-	TRBV19	15	CASSSPPGMNTEAFF	TGTGCCAGTAGTTCCCCGCCCGGGATGAACACTGAAGCTTTCTTT
TRBJ2-1	-	TRBD1	TRBV9	15	CASSVRTTGGGEQFF	TGTGCCAGCAGCGTTCGGACTACAGGGGGAGGTGAGCAGTTCTTC